The present T cell receptor beta chain was sequenced within a study of T cell repertoires in cytomegalovirus infection. General study findings and limits: In two of eight donors, the top clonotype was HLA-C-restricted CMV-specific.

TCRdb independently ran MiXCR on the reads; one entry per CDR3 protein. The table lists hundreds of thousands of distinct CDR3 sequences, more than 20% of them singletons. CDR1 is SGHDN and CDR2 is FVKESK in the germline V gene. After removal of 4 bases from V and 4 bases from J, the junction contained 9 bases not matched to a gene. The CDR3 consists of 16 residues. Of note for this clonotype: Its antigen is not known.

The J gene is TRBJ2-2, the V gene TRBV14; 7 bases line up with TRBD1. Material: CD8+ T cells from PBMCs. This receptor was identified in a human donor in good health (CMV status not recorded). Some clones in this sample may be carry-over from other donors' samples. The CDR3 sequence: CASSLALTGPTGELFF. In nucleotides, the CDR3 is TGTGCCAGCAGCCTTGCGTTGACAGGGCCCACCGGGGAGCTGTTTTTT.